The table lists the clone carrying this T cell receptor (beta chain) with many counts. The target antigen is unknown. Disease lasting under 3 months, a NOSPECS grade of at least 4, and a Clinical Activity Score of at least 3 were features of the ophthalmopathy patients. Clinical symptoms, serum thyroxine, TRAb, thyroid ultrasound and orbital computed tomography established diagnosis. This specimen comes from a study of T cells in Graves' hyperthyroidism and ophthalmopathy. Study-wide findings and caveats: Expanded thyroid clonotypes (above 0.001) were mostly also found in blood.

V was shortened by 5 bases and J by 2 bases, with 16 bases between the two germline ends. The CDR3 runs to 15 residues. From germline, CDR1 is SGHAT and CDR2 FQNNGV. The CDR3 regions of TCR beta were amplified from RNA transcripts. The primer set for the first-round RT-PCR of the TCR CDR3 was HTBI. TCRdb redid the calling of the multiplex PCR reads with MiXCR, one entry per CDR3 protein. This repertoire shows 300,000 to 400,000 distinct CDR3 sequences, roughly 15% found once; its top ten account for 15% to 20%. The gene calls are TRBV11-2 and TRBJ2-7; a weak D match, TRBD1 (6 bases). The sequenced sample was blood. This clonotype originated in a woman in her twenties or thirties with Graves' ophthalmopathy. In DNA, the CDR3 is TGTGCCAGCAGCCCCCAGGCAGGGGTTGCCTACGAGCAGTACTTC. Its protein is CASSPQAGVAYEQYF.